This passage covers 25 T cell receptor beta chains from one sample sequenced in a study of T-cell reconstitution after alpha-beta-depleted transplantation in children. Construction of the TCRbeta library involved unique molecular identifiers. TCRdb passed the PCR reads through MiXCR, listing each CDR3 protein once. Among around 270,000 distinct CDR3 sequences listed, roughly 9.1% were seen once. The material was PBMCs, obtained before TCRalphabeta/CD19-depleted stem cell transplant. The receptors come from a boy under two years old with acute myeloid leukemia, due to receive a stem cell transplant.

This clonotype appeared many times. CDR3 sequence: CASSLSPAGGTDTQYF. In nucleotides, the CDR3 is TGTGCCAGCAGCTTATCTCCCGCGGGAGGAACAGATACGCAGTATTTT. The chain is built from TRBV7-3 and TRBJ2-3, with 8 positions matching TRBD2. Trimming took 2 bases from V and 3 from J; bases not matched to a gene: 7. The CDR3 consists of 16 residues. In germline, CDR1 is SGHTA, CDR2 FQGTGA. Full variable domain (rest looked up from reference TRBV7-3 and TRBJ2-3): GAGVSQTPSNKVTEKGKYVELRCDPISGHTALYWYRQSLGQGPEFLIYFQGTGAADDSGLPNDRFFAVRPEGSVSTLKIQRTERGDSAVYLCASSLSPAGGTDTQYFGPGTRLTVL.

This clonotype came up many times. In DNA form, the CDR3 reads TGTGCCAGCAGTCCCCGGCGAAACTCTGGAAACACCATATATTTT. Translating gives CASSPRRNSGNTIYF. The J gene is TRBJ1-3, the V gene TRBV12-3 or TRBV12-4; D gene ambiguous. The CDR3 contains 15 residues. The germline V and J ends were trimmed by 5 bases and 0 bases, with 11 bases remaining between them.

This clonotype was recorded at least ten times. CDR3 sequence (DNA): TGTGCCAGCAGTTCGATTGACAGGGGTCTACAAGAGACCCAGTACTTC. Encoded protein: CASSSIDRGLQETQYF. The V call is TRBV28, the J call TRBJ2-5, with 8 nucleotides matching TRBD1. In germline, CDR1 is MDHEN, CDR2 SYDVKM. V dropped 4 bases and J dropped 2; count of bases not matched to a gene: 9. There are 16 residues in the CDR3.

This clonotype has at least ten counts. The rearrangement joins TRBV15 to TRBJ2-7, with 8 bases matching TRBD1. This CDR3 contains 15 residues. The trim removed 1 base at V and 3 bases at J, leaving 5 bases unmatched. Germline assignment: CDR1 LNHNV and CDR2 YYDKDF (reference sequence). In DNA, the CDR3 is TGTGCCACCAGCAGAGGGGACAGGCGGGACTACGAGCAGTACTTC. Encoded protein: CATSRGDRRDYEQYF.

This clonotype was seen at least ten times. The chain carries TRBV28 and TRBJ2-7, with D unresolved. CDR1 and CDR2 from the germline V gene are MDHEN and SYDVKM. V dropped 4 bases and J dropped 6 bases, with 13 bases sitting between them. This CDR3 spans 13 amino acids. The CDR3 spells CASSSRARPEQYF. CDR3 in DNA: TGTGCCAGCAGTTCCCGGGCCCGACCCGAGCAGTACTTC.

The table lists this clonotype with many counts. The chain combines TRBV28 with TRBJ2-1; D remains unclear. In germline, CDR1 is MDHEN, CDR2 SYDVKM. Trimming removed 6 bases at V and 3 bases at J, with 15 bases between. The CDR3 has 15 amino acids. The CDR3 nucleotides read TGTGCCAGCAGCCCATCGGGCCAGGTCTACAATGAGCAGTTCTTC. It encodes CASSPSGQVYNEQFF.

This chain connects TRBV4-1 to TRBJ2-1, with 10 nucleotides matching TRBD2. Germline V gene data show CDR1 as MGHRA and CDR2 as YSYEKL. The length of the CDR3 is 17 residues. With V trimmed by 1 base and J by 4 bases, 7 bases remained unmatched. CDR3 DNA sequence: TGCGCCAGCAGCCAAGGAATAGCGGGGGGTGCGTACAATGAGCAGTTCTTC. Amino acids: CASSQGIAGGAYNEQFF.

The chain has TRBV7-3 and TRBJ2-5; 8 bases align to TRBD1. The CDR3 totals 13 residues. V gave up 4 bases and J gave up 10 bases; unmatched junction bases: 8. Germline V gives CDR1 SGHTA, CDR2 FQGTGA. In DNA form, the CDR3 reads TGTGCCAGCAGCTCGGACAGGGAAGGACTCCAGTACTTC. It yields the protein CASSSDREGLQYF.

Ten or more counts support this clonotype. The chain recombines TRBV20-1 with TRBJ1-2; 7 bases fit TRBD1. The CDR3 loop spans 14 amino acids. Germline V gives CDR1 DFQATT, CDR2 SNEGSKA (reference sequence). With V trimmed by 0 bases and J by 4 bases, 5 bases remained unmatched. This CDR3 is CSARDGQATYGYTF. CDR3 in DNA: TGCAGTGCTAGAGATGGACAGGCAACCTATGGCTACACCTTC.

The chain recombines TRBV7-3 with TRBJ2-1, with 8 positions matching TRBD2. Per germline, CDR1 SGHTA and CDR2 FQGTGA. CDR3 size: 15 residues. V shed 3 bases, J shed 7 bases, and the junction held 8 bases outside the gene matches. CDR3 DNA sequence: TGTGCCAGCAGCTTCTTAGCGGGACTGGTGAATGAGCAGTTCTTC. Translation gives CASSFLAGLVNEQFF.

This clonotype occurred a few times. This chain uses TRBV5-6 with TRBJ2-3, with TRBD2 matching 10 bases. The trim removed 5 bases at V and 6 bases at J, leaving 12 bases unmatched. This CDR3 region has 16 residues. Looked up from germline, CDR1 is SGHDT and CDR2 is YYEEEE. The CDR3 here is CASRHLAGVLPDTQYF. For the CDR3, the DNA is TGTGCCAGCAGGCATCTAGCGGGAGTCCTCCCCGATACGCAGTATTTT.

This clonotype came up many times. The chain uses TRBV6-2 or TRBV6-3 and TRBJ2-3; D remains unclear. CDR1 is MNHEY and CDR2 is SVGEGT in the germline V gene. The V end lost 2 bases, the J end lost 2 bases, and 11 bases lay between the germline ends. The CDR3 consists of 15 residues. The CDR3 DNA is TGTGCCAGCAGTTACGGCGCGGATTTCACAGATACGCAGTATTTT. This gives the protein CASSYGADFTDTQYF.

The chain uses TRBV10-3 and TRBJ1-6; perhaps TRBD1 as D (5 bases). V lost 2 bases and J lost 7, with 9 bases in between. Germline CDR1 reads ENHRY; CDR2 reads SYGVKD. The CDR3 sequence is 14 residues long. The CDR3: CAISEEGRNSPLHF. The CDR3 region has the DNA TGTGCCATCAGTGAGGAGGGGAGGAATTCACCCCTCCACTTT.

The table lists this clonotype with many counts. The chain links TRBV5-4 to TRBJ2-7; 8 bases are a match to TRBD2. Germline-derived CDR1 and CDR2 are SGHNT and YYREEE (reference sequence). J lost 1 base, V lost 1 base, and 16 bases had no gene match. The CDR3 is 19 amino acids. CDR3 sequence (DNA): TGTGCCAGCAGCTTGTTCGCGCGGGGGGAGGGACTCCCATCCTACGAGCAGTACTTC. This gives the protein CASSLFARGEGLPSYEQYF.

In this sample, this clonotype turned up many times. The CDR3 sequence: CASSPGTPEAFF. The DNA for the CDR3 is TGTGCCAGCAGTCCAGGGACGCCTGAAGCTTTCTTT. The chain has TRBV12-3 or TRBV12-4 and TRBJ1-1; tentatively, D is TRBD1 (5 bases). V was clipped by 5 bases and J by 6 bases, with 10 bases between them. There are 12 residues in the CDR3.

This chain uses TRBV12-5 with TRBJ2-3; the D gene is possibly TRBD2 (6 bases). Germline V gene sequence: CDR1 LGHNT, CDR2 FRNRAP. Between the trimmed V and J ends, which lost 7 bases and 2 bases, there was a span of 16 bases. The CDR3 spans 15 residues. The CDR3 coding sequence is TGTGCTAGTGCCTCCGACGGGAGCTCCACAGATACGCAGTATTTT. Protein: CASASDGSSTDTQYF.

This clonotype came up many times. V usage is TRBV7-8 and J usage is TRBJ1-1, with TRBD1 matching over 10 bases. This CDR3 contains 15 residues. V lost 5 bases to trimming and J lost 9 bases; unmatched junction nucleotides: 12. CDR1 and CDR2 (germline): SGHVS, FQNEAQ. This chain's CDR3 is CASSLGQGGPYQAFF. CDR3 in DNA: TGTGCCAGCAGCCTCGGACAGGGGGGGCCCTACCAAGCTTTCTTT.

This clonotype was counted ten times or more. J is TRBJ2-1 and V is TRBV7-3, with D hard to call. There are 13 residues in the CDR3. CDR1 and CDR2 (germline): SGHTA, FQGTGA. V lost 4 bases and J 5 bases, leaving 9 bases between the germline ends. The CDR3 nucleotides are TGTGCCAGCAGCTCCGTCATACACAATGAGCAGTTCTTC. Its protein is CASSSVIHNEQFF.

This clonotype was found a few times. The rearrangement links TRBV18 to TRBJ2-7; D remains ambiguous. The CDR3 runs 16 residues. The germline V gene has CDR1 KGHSH and CDR2 LQKENI. Between the trimmed V and J ends, which lost 4 bases and 0 bases, there was a span of 16 bases. CDR3 DNA: TGTGCCAGCTCACTCAGAATAGGGTCAGACTCCTACGAGCAGTACTTC. Protein sequence: CASSLRIGSDSYEQYF. Full variable domain (missing parts from reference TRBV18 and TRBJ2-7): NAGVMQNPRHLVRRRGQEARLRCSPMKGHSHVYWYRQLPEEGLKFMVYLQKENIIDESGMPKERFSAEFPKEGPSILRIQQVVRGDSAAYFCASSLRIGSDSYEQYFGPGTRLTVT.

This clonotype showed up many times. The chain uses TRBV3-1 and TRBJ2-7, with no clear D. The length of the CDR3 is 13 residues. Per the germline V gene, CDR1 is LGHDT and CDR2 is YNNKEL (reference sequence). V lost 4 bases and J 2 bases, leaving 9 bases between the germline ends. The CDR3 DNA follows: TGTGCCAGCAGCCGGACGGCCACCTACGAGCAGTACTTC. It yields the protein CASSRTATYEQYF.

The chain has TRBV3-1 and TRBJ2-3; a weak D match, TRBD1 (5 bases). Germline V gene lookup returns CDR1 LGHDT and CDR2 YNNKEL (reference sequence). V gave up 0 bases and J gave up 2 bases, with 15 bases separating them. CDR3 length: 17 amino acids. The CDR3: CASSQESGKGNTDTQYF. The CDR3 bases are TGTGCCAGCAGCCAAGAATCAGGGAAGGGAAACACAGATACGCAGTATTTT.

Ten or more counts support this clonotype. In DNA, the CDR3 is TGTGCCAGCAGTACCCCGACACCCCATTACGAGCAGTACTTC. This codes for CASSTPTPHYEQYF. The chain has TRBV28 and TRBJ2-7; D unresolved. This CDR3 is built from 14 residues. Germline lookup yields CDR1 MDHEN and CDR2 SYDVKM. V was shortened by 5 bases and J by 4 bases, with 15 bases between the two germline ends. The full variable domain, completed using reference TRBV28 and TRBJ2-7, is DVKVTQSSRYLVKRTGEKVFLECVQDMDHENMFWYRQDPGLGLRLIYFSYDVKMKEKGDIPEGYSVSREKKERFSLILESASTNQTSMYLCASSTPTPHYEQYFGPGTRLTVT.

Comment on this clonotype: A much larger clonotype is one base distant, so this may be a read error. V usage is TRBV7-9 and J usage is TRBJ1-1; D gene unclear. The CDR3 spans 12 residues. V lost 1 base to trimming and J lost 6 bases, with 6 bases between them. The germline CDR1 and CDR2 sequences are SEHNR and FQNEAQ (reference sequence). The DNA of the CDR3 is TGTGCCAGCAGCTTAGGGGCCCCTGAAGCTTTCTTT. Protein product: CASSLGAPEAFF.

In its sample, this clonotype was seen a few times. The CDR3 DNA reads as TGCAGTGCTAGATGGATGGGGGGGGACGAGCAGTACTTC. Residues: CSARWMGGDEQYF. The V gene is TRBV20-1, the J gene TRBJ2-7, with TRBD2 matching 7 bases. The V gene end was trimmed by 2 bases and the J gene end by 5 bases; junction bases not matched to a gene: 6. The CDR3 totals 13 residues. Looked up from germline, CDR1 is DFQATT and CDR2 is SNEGSKA (reference sequence).

This clonotype has more than one count but fewer than ten. The chain carries TRBV7-3 and TRBJ1-5; unclear D gene. V lost 2 bases and J 6 bases, leaving 8 bases between the germline ends. The CDR3 is made up of 13 amino acids. Germline V CDR1 and CDR2: SGHTA, FQGTGA. The CDR3 spells CASSLCICQPQHF. The CDR3 DNA reads as TGTGCCAGCAGCTTATGCATCTGTCAGCCCCAGCATTTT.